The 23 T cell receptor beta chains in this list originate from one sample, sequenced in a study of T cell responses to AZD1222 COVID-19 vaccine. Sequenced by immunoSEQ multiplex PCR; TCRdb stores in-frame clones only, minus some. This table holds 95,000 to 150,000 clones, around 92% found once. Material: peripheral blood, obtained 28 days after the second AZD1222 dose. The source of these receptors is an adult who received the AZD1222 COVID-19 vaccine.

The chain combines TRBV27 with TRBJ1-4; D is undetermined. CDR3 length equals 15 residues. Germline V lookup: CDR1 MNHEY, CDR2 SMNVEV (reference sequence). V gave up 5 bases and J gave up 4 bases, with 14 bases separating them. The DNA of the CDR3 is TGTGCCAGCAGTCCCGGACGATACAATAATGAAAAACTGTTTTTT. This codes for CASSPGRYNNEKLFF.

The chain joins TRBV6-5 to TRBJ1-5; 8 bases line up with TRBD1. This CDR3 is built from 15 residues. In germline, CDR1 is MNHEY, CDR2 SVGAGI. The trim removed 1 base at V and 7 bases at J, leaving 6 bases unmatched. CDR3 residues: CASSYYGQGRQPQHF. The CDR3 DNA sequence: TGTGCCAGCAGTTACTACGGACAGGGACGCCAGCCCCAGCATTTT.

This clone was picked up one time. A junction end diverges from the germline sequence, so it may reflect a read error. CDR3 sequence (DNA): TGTGCCAGCAGTGAGGGCGGGCCGGCCCACTTC. Its protein product is CASSEGGPAHF. The rearrangement links TRBV25-1 to TRBJ1-2; D ambiguous. This CDR3 has 11 residues. The V gene's germline CDR1 is MGHDK and CDR2 SYGVNS.

The rearrangement uses TRBV28 and TRBJ2-5; no clear D. From germline, CDR1 is MDHEN and CDR2 SYDVKM. Trimming removed 1 base at V and 3 bases at J, with 12 bases between. The CDR3 loop spans 15 amino acids. The CDR3 sequence: CASSLSGAAEETQYF. In DNA, the CDR3 is TGTGCCAGCAGTTTATCAGGTGCGGCAGAAGAGACCCAGTACTTC.

This clone was observed a handful of times. This chain joins TRBV2 and TRBJ1-6; no reliable D call. The CDR3 spans 18 residues. Trimming removed 4 bases at V and 0 bases at J, with 16 bases between. Germline V lookup: CDR1 SNHLY, CDR2 FYNNEI. For the CDR3, the DNA is TGTGCCAGCAGTGCTGTCAGAGGAGAAAGCTCCTATAATTCACCCCTCCACTTT. This codes for CASSAVRGESSYNSPLHF.

The V and J genes are TRBV5-1 and TRBJ2-7; possible D gene TRBD1, 7 bases. The germline gives CDR1 SGHRS, CDR2 YFSETQ. Trimming took 4 bases from V and 3 from J, leaving 14 bases between them. The CDR3 spans 14 residues. This CDR3 is CASSPRDRYYEQYF. In DNA, the CDR3 is TGCGCCAGCAGCCCGCGGGACAGATACTACGAGCAGTACTTC. Looking up the rest from reference TRBV5-1 and TRBJ2-7 gives the full variable domain: KAGVTQTPRYLIKTRGQQVTLSCSPISGHRSVSWYQQTPGQGLQFLFEYFSETQRNKGNFPGRFSGRQFSNSRSEMNVSTLELGDSALYLCASSPRDRYYEQYFGPGTRLTVT.

The rearrangement uses TRBV11-3 and TRBJ2-1; the match to TRBD2 covers 9 bases. Germline CDR1 and CDR2: SGHNT and YENEEA. This CDR3 contains 16 residues. After removal of 0 bases from V and 9 bases from J, the junction contained 9 bases not matched to a gene. The CDR3 nucleotides read TGTGCCAGCAGCTTAGATTTTATTAGCGGGAGTGGTGAGCAGTTCTTC. This gives the protein CASSLDFISGSGEQFF.

V and J are TRBV28 and TRBJ2-3; TRBD2 matches 8 bases. The CDR3 is 15 residues long. Germline V CDR1 and CDR2: MDHEN, SYDVKM. V lost 6 bases, J lost 3 bases, and 8 bases stayed unmatched. The chain's CDR3 is CASRGLAGPTDTQYF. CDR3 in DNA: TGTGCCAGCAGGGGGTTAGCGGGACCGACAGATACGCAGTATTTT.

This clone was seen only once. V usage is TRBV6-5 and J usage is TRBJ2-7, with TRBD1 matching over 7 bases. V was clipped by 8 bases and J by 1 base; unmatched bases: 5. This CDR3 is 13 amino acids long. The germline V gene encodes CDR1 MNHEY and CDR2 SVGAGI. The CDR3 protein is CASRLTGSYEQYF. DNA of the CDR3: TGTGCCAGCCGTCTGACAGGGTCCTACGAGCAGTACTTC.

In this sample, this clone turned up a few times. The chain links TRBV6-5 to TRBJ2-7; D might be TRBD1 (6 bases). The CDR3 has 15 amino acids. Trimming shortened V by 2 bases and J by 0 bases, and 11 bases separated the two germline ends. Germline V CDR1 and CDR2: MNHEY, SVGAGI. The CDR3 reads CASSYGQMSSYEQYF. The CDR3 region has the DNA TGTGCCAGCAGTTACGGACAGATGAGCTCCTACGAGCAGTACTTC.

V is TRBV9 and J is TRBJ2-1, with 10 bases lining up with TRBD2. The junction had 11 bases not matched to a gene; V was cut back by 1 base and J by 10 bases. Per the germline V gene, CDR1 is SGDLS and CDR2 is YYNGEE. This CDR3 has 16 residues. The CDR3 here is CASSVSVAGGNEEQFF. The CDR3 DNA is TGTGCCAGCAGCGTAAGTGTAGCGGGGGGCAATGAGGAGCAGTTCTTC.

J is TRBJ1-1 and V is TRBV6-1; D might be TRBD1 (5 bases). This CDR3 is built from 13 residues. The germline V gene encodes CDR1 MNHNS and CDR2 SASEGT. Deletions cut 2 bases from V and 7 bases from J, with 11 bases between. For the CDR3, the DNA is TGTGCCAGCAGTGAACGGATAGACAGTGAAGCTTTCTTT. The encoded protein is CASSERIDSEAFF.

This rearrangement joins TRBV12-3 or TRBV12-4 to TRBJ2-7; unclear D gene. Trimming shortened V by 6 bases and J by 3 bases, and 9 bases separated the two germline ends. The CDR3 loop spans 12 amino acids. CDR3 in DNA: TGTGCCAGCAGCGGTCCAGACTACGAGCAGTACTTC. This encodes CASSGPDYEQYF.

This clone has just a few counts. The chain joins TRBV4-2 to TRBJ2-7; no firm D call. Germline loops: CDR1 LGHNA, CDR2 YNFKEQ. This CDR3 is built from 15 residues. V dropped 0 bases and J dropped 1 base, with 10 bases sitting between them. The CDR3 DNA reads as TGTGCCAGCAGCCAAGATTTGGTGACGTCCTACGAGCAGTACTTC. This codes for CASSQDLVTSYEQYF.

This clone appeared a few times. The rearrangement joins TRBV7-2 to TRBJ2-7, with 8 bases identical to TRBD1. This CDR3 is built from 12 residues. Germline V gene data show CDR1 as SGHTA and CDR2 as FQGNSA. V was clipped by 9 bases and J by 3 bases; unmatched bases: 4. The CDR3: CARNGQGYEQYF. The DNA of the CDR3 is TGTGCCAGGAATGGACAGGGCTACGAGCAGTACTTC.

The rearrangement links TRBV10-1 to TRBJ1-1; D call uncertain. CDR1 and CDR2 (germline): WNHNN, SYGVQD (reference sequence). V was pared by 7 bases and J by 8 bases, with 11 bases between. This CDR3 spans 11 amino acids. The CDR3 DNA follows: TGCGCCAGCAAGCGGGAGTGGGAAGCTTTCTTT. It specifies CASKREWEAFF.

The V gene is TRBV28, the J gene TRBJ1-5; D might be TRBD1 (5 bases). V was cut by 4 bases and J by 0 bases, with 13 bases left in between. The germline gives CDR1 MDHEN, CDR2 SYDVKM. The CDR3 spans 16 residues. CDR3 amino acids: CASSYRQFYSNQPQHF. In DNA form, the CDR3 reads TGTGCCAGCAGTTACCGACAGTTCTATAGCAATCAGCCCCAGCATTTT.

The J gene is TRBJ1-1, the V gene TRBV15; 8 bases agree with TRBD1. The junction had 6 bases not matched to a gene; V was cut back by 5 bases and J by 1 base. Germline values: CDR1 LNHNV, CDR2 YYDKDF (reference sequence). The CDR3 loop spans 15 amino acids. This CDR3 is CATSGRQGWNTEAFF. The DNA for the CDR3 is TGTGCCACCAGCGGTAGACAGGGGTGGAACACTGAAGCTTTCTTT.

The chain uses TRBV2 and TRBJ1-1, with TRBD1 matching over 7 bases. Germline V CDR1 and CDR2: SNHLY, FYNNEI. V shed 3 bases, J shed 4 bases, and the junction held 2 bases outside the gene matches. This CDR3 has 13 amino acids. CDR3: CASSETGTTEAFF. The CDR3 nucleotides are TGTGCCAGCAGTGAGACAGGGACCACTGAAGCTTTCTTT.

This rearrangement joins TRBV18 to TRBJ2-5; weak D call: TRBD1 (5 bases). Germline loops: CDR1 KGHSH, CDR2 LQKENI. The V end lost 2 bases, the J end lost 2 bases, and 6 bases lay between the germline ends. The CDR3 is 13 amino acids. The CDR3 region has the DNA TGTGCCAGCTCACCAGACAGACAAGAGACCCAGTACTTC. It translates to CASSPDRQETQYF.

The rearrangement links TRBV20-1 to TRBJ2-5, with D perhaps being TRBD1 or TRBD2 (6 bases each). V shed 3 bases and J shed 1 base, with 15 bases lying between them. Germline CDR1 and CDR2: DFQATT and SNEGSKA (reference sequence). CDR3 length: 15 amino acids. The CDR3: CSASWGADLQETQYF. The CDR3, as DNA: TGCAGTGCTAGTTGGGGGGCGGACCTCCAAGAGACCCAGTACTTC.

The rearrangement uses TRBV19 and TRBJ2-5; possibly TRBD1 for D (6 bases). The CDR3 totals 17 residues. Germline CDR1 reads LNHDA; CDR2 reads SQIVND (reference sequence). Trimming stripped 3 bases from V and 4 bases from J, with 21 bases between. CDR3: CASSISRAVRGIETQYF. The CDR3 DNA is TGTGCCAGTAGTATTTCGCGGGCGGTCAGGGGTATAGAGACCCAGTACTTC.

CDR3 protein: CSVTRGQETQYF. CDR3 coding DNA: TGCAGCGTTACCCGGGGACAAGAGACCCAGTACTTC. The gene calls are TRBV29-1 and TRBJ2-5; perhaps TRBD2 as D (5 bases). Looked up from germline, CDR1 is SQVTM and CDR2 is ANQGSEA. Trimming removed 5 bases at V and 2 bases at J, with 9 bases between. The CDR3 sequence is 12 residues long.